A selection of T cell receptor beta chains follows, all from one sample in a study of T cells in Graves' hyperthyroidism and ophthalmopathy. Via MiXCR, TCRdb re-called the multiplex PCR reads, giving one row per CDR3 protein. The sample carries 500,000 to 600,000 distinct CDR3 sequences, around 20% recorded once. The sample consisted of blood. The receptor source for this set is a man aged 40-49 years with Graves' ophthalmopathy. CDR3s include the opening cysteine and the closing phenylalanine or tryptophan. Each record gives: V gene, clone size, J gene, D gene, CDR3 protein, CDR3 DNA. A D gene is named only where the DNA matches it firmly. Some rows have no size entry. The others give once, few or many, or a class for an expanded clone.

>TRBV20-1|few|TRBJ1-5|-
CSARMGRGNQPQHF
TGCAGTGCTAGAATGGGCAGGGGCAATCAGCCCCAGCATTTT
>TRBV2|many|TRBJ2-7|-
CASSGPILGEQYF
TGTGCCAGCAGCGGCCCCATACTGGGAGAGCAGTACTTC
>TRBV7-2|-|TRBJ1-2|TRBD1
CASSQGRGLDGYTF
TGCGCCAGCAGCCAAGGAAGGGGGCTGGATGGCTACACCTTC
>TRBV10-3|-|TRBJ1-5|-
CAISESRGRNQPQHF
TGTGCCATCAGTGAGTCGAGGGGCCGCAATCAGCCCCAGCATTTT
>TRBV18|many|TRBJ2-3|TRBD2
CASSPLAGASTDTQYF
TGTGCCAGCTCACCCCTAGCGGGGGCAAGCACAGATACGCAGTATTTT
>TRBV28|many|TRBJ2-2|-
CASSSSGLGDTGELFF
TGTGCCAGCAGCTCAAGTGGGCTCGGCGACACCGGGGAGCTGTTTTTT
>TRBV11-2|-|TRBJ1-1|-
CASTLTVMNTEAFF
TGTGCCAGCACCCTGACAGTAATGAACACTGAAGCTTTCTTT
>TRBV20-1|-|TRBJ1-2|-
CSARDRMVSGTYGYTF
TGCAGTGCTAGAGATCGTATGGTATCAGGTACCTATGGCTACACCTTC
>TRBV28|-|TRBJ2-7|-
CASSFVARREQYF
TGTGCCAGCAGTTTTGTAGCCCGGCGGGAGCAGTACTTC
>TRBV14|few|TRBJ2-2|-
CASSLEAGLLAGELFF
TGTGCCAGCAGCCTAGAGGCAGGGTTACTCGCCGGGGAGCTGTTTTTT
>TRBV18|many|TRBJ1-6|-
CASSPVPGVGNSPLHF
TGTGCCAGCTCACCAGTGCCCGGGGTAGGCAATTCACCCCTCCACTTT
>TRBV30|-|TRBJ1-2|-
CASPGPANYGYTF
TGTGCCTCCCCGGGCCCAGCTAACTATGGCTACACCTTC
>TRBV6-1|-|TRBJ1-5|-
CASKVWGAHQPQHF
TGTGCCAGCAAGGTGTGGGGGGCCCATCAGCCCCAGCATTTT
>TRBV5-6|-|TRBJ2-1|-
CASSFGQTHEQFF
TGTGCCAGCAGCTTCGGCCAGACCCATGAGCAGTTCTTC
>TRBV6-2/TRBV6-3|-|TRBJ2-1|-
CASKGGGIAYNEQFF
TGTGCCAGCAAAGGGGGCGGGATCGCCTACAATGAGCAGTTCTTC
>TRBV15|many|TRBJ1-1|-
CATSRDLGDTEAFF
TGTGCCACCAGCAGAGATCTCGGGGACACTGAAGCTTTCTTT